This entry is about one T cell receptor (beta chain). Its antigen remains unknown. The junction shows a germline mismatch at one end, possibly a read error. This entry comes from a study of T cells in Graves' hyperthyroidism and ophthalmopathy. Broader study findings: It was a median approximately 7.1 months before onset that the model predicted ophthalmopathy. In simple terms, a model built on 13 V-J features told ophthalmopathy apart from stable hyperthyroidism. Researchers found most expanded thyroid clonotypes above 0.001 in blood as well.

From germline, CDR1 is ENHRY and CDR2 SYGVKD. This CDR3 is 14 amino acids long. The CDR3 regions of TCR beta were amplified from RNA transcripts. The HTBI primer set was used in a first-round RT-PCR of the TCR CDR3. One entry per CDR3 protein results from TCRdb running MiXCR on the multiplex PCR reads. Here the sample spans about 560,000 distinct CDR3 sequences, about 43% being singletons. Patients aged 18 to 65 had newly diagnosed hyperthyroidism of under 2 months' duration. The source of this sequence is a woman in her late teens or twenties with Graves' hyperthyroidism. The rearrangement joins TRBV10-3 to TRBJ2-5; TRBD1 is a possible D gene (5 bases). Input material: peripheral blood or thyroid tissue (not recorded which). The CDR3 loop is CATSEEPGSMAQYF. The CDR3, as DNA: TGTGCCACCAGTGAGGAGCCAGGGTCGATGGCCCAGTACTTC.